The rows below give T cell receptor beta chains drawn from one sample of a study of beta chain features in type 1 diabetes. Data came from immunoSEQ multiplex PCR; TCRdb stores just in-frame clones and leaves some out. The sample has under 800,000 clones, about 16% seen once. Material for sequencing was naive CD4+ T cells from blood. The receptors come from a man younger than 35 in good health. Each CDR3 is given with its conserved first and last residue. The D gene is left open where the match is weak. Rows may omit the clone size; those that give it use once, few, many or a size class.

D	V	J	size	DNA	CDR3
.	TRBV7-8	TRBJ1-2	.	TGTGCCAGCAGCTTAGCTGGGGGCAACTATGGCTACACCTTC	CASSLAGGNYGYTF
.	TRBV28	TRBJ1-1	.	TGTGCCAGCAGTTTGGGACGGCTTTACACTGAAGCTTTCTTT	CASSLGRLYTEAFF
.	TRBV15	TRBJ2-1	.	TGTGCCACCAGCAGAAATACGCCGGGACTGGGTTCCTACAATGAGCAGTTCTTC	CATSRNTPGLGSYNEQFF
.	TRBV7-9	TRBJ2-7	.	TGTGCCAGCAGCTTAGCACTGGACAGAACCTACGAGCAGTACTTC	CASSLALDRTYEQYF
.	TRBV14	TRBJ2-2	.	TGTGCCAGCAGCCCCCGCTGGGCCGGACCCGGGGAGCTGTTTTTT	CASSPRWAGPGELFF
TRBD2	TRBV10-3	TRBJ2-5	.	TGTGCCATCTCCCCTAGCGGGGCTATGGAGACCCAGTACTTC	CAISPSGAMETQYF
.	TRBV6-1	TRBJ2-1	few	TGTGCCAGCAGTGAACAGTCCTACAATGAGCAGTTCTTC	CASSEQSYNEQFF
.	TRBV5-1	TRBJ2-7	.	TGCGCCAGCAGCTTGAGCGGCCCAGCGAACGAGCAGTACTTC	CASSLSGPANEQYF
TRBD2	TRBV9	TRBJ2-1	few	TGTGCCAGCAGCGCTAGCGGGTTCAGCTCCTACAATGAGCAGTTCTTC	CASSASGFSSYNEQFF
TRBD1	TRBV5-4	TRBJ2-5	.	TGTGCCAGCAGCTTGGCCCGGGACAGGAGACAAGAGACCCAGTACTTC	CASSLARDRRQETQYF
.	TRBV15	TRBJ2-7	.	TGTGCCACCAGCAGAGATGGCCTCGAGCAGTACTTC	CATSRDGLEQYF
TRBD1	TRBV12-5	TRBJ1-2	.	TGTGCTAGTGGTTTGGCCCAGACAGGGGGCTATGGCTACACCTTC	CASGLAQTGGYGYTF
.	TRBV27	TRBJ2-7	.	TGTGCCAGCATATCAGGCGGCCTCCCCTACGAGCAGTACTTC	CASISGGLPYEQYF
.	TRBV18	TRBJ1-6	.	TGTGCCAGCTCACCACTGGCAGCCTTTGCAAATTCACCCCTCCACTTT	CASSPLAAFANSPLHF
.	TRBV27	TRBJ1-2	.	TGTGCCAGCAGTCCCCGAGGGGGGGCCAAGGATGGCTACGCCTTC	CASSPRGGAKDGYAF
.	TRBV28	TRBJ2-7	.	TGTGCCAGCAAGGCCCCCAGCTCCTACGAGCAGTACTTC	CASKAPSSYEQYF
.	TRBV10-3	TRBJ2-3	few	TGTGCCATCACCCCCCTAGGGGGCACAGATACGCAGTATTTT	CAITPLGGTDTQYF
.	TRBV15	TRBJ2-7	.	TGTGCCACCAGCAGAGAGAAGGGGCGAGGCGAGCAGTACTTC	CATSREKGRGEQYF
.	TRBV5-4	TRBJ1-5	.	TGTGCCAGCAGCTTGGGTAATCAGCCCCAGCATTTT	CASSLGNQPQHF
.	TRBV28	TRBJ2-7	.	TGTGCCAGCAGTCCCCGACAGCCCTACGAGCAGTACTTC	CASSPRQPYEQYF
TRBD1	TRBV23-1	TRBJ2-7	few	TGCGCCAGCAGTCACCCTCTCCGGGACAGATTTTATGGCGAGCAGTACTTC	CASSHPLRDRFYGEQYF
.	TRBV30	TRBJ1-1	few	TGTGCCTGGAGTGTACGTCCAGGGAGGGCTTTCTTT	CAWSVRPGRAFF
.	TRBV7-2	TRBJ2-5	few	TGTGCCAGCAGTTCACAAGAGACCCAGTACTTC	CASSSQETQYF
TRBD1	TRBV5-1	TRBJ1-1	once	TGCGCCAGCAGCTTGGGGACAGGGGGCTTCACTGAAGCTTTCTTT	CASSLGTGGFTEAFF
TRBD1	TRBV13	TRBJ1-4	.	TGTGCCAGCAGCTTAGTCCGGGACAGAGGCGAAAAACTGTTTTTT	CASSLVRDRGEKLFF
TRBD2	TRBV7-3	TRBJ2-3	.	TGTGCCAGCAGCCGTGGACTAGCGGGAGTCACAGATACGCAGTATTTT	CASSRGLAGVTDTQYF
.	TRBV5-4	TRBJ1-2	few	TGTGCCAGCATCGCCCGAACCACAGGGAACGATGGCTACACCTTC	CASIARTTGNDGYTF
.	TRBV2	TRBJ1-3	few	TGTGCCAGCAGTGATGGGGGGACAGGAAACACCATATATTTT	CASSDGGTGNTIYF
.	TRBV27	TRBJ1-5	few	TGTGCCAGCAGTTTCGCAGGGATTACCAATCAGCCCCAGCATTTT	CASSFAGITNQPQHF
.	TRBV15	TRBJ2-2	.	TGTGCCACCAGCAGAGATTTTCGGGCGACCGGGGAGCTGTTTTTT	CATSRDFRATGELFF
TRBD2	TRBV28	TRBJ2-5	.	TGTGCCAGCAGTCCCCGGGGGGGGCGCAGTAAGACCCAGTACTTC	CASSPRGGRSKTQYF
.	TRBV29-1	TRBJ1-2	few	TGCAGCGGATGGGTGATCTATGGCTACACCTTC	CSGWVIYGYTF
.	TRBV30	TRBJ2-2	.	TGTGCCTGGAGTGTACTCGAGGTTAGCGGGGAGCTGTTTTTT	CAWSVLEVSGELFF
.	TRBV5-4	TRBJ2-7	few	TGTGCCAGCAGCCCATCAGGGGATCTGCGGCGCTACGAGCAGTACTTC	CASSPSGDLRRYEQYF
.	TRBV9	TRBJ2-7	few	TGTGCCAGCAGCGCCTACGCAGCGGAGAAGCAGTACTTC	CASSAYAAEKQYF
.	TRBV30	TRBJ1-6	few	TGTGCCTGGAGTGTAGGTGACTCACCCCTCCACTTT	CAWSVGDSPLHF
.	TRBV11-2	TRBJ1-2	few	TGTGCCAGCAGCTTAGGGAAGGGGCGAGATGGCTACACCTTC	CASSLGKGRDGYTF
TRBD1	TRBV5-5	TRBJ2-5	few	TGCGCCAGCAGCCAAGATTGGACAGGGCAAGAGACCCAGTACTTC	CASSQDWTGQETQYF
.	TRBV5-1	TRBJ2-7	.	TGCGCCAGCAGCTTACTTGGCCTGGACTACGAGCAGTACTTC	CASSLLGLDYEQYF
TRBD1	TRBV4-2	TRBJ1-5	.	TGTGCCAGCAGCCGCGCAGGGGGCTTTAGCAATCAGCCCCAGCATTTT	CASSRAGGFSNQPQHF
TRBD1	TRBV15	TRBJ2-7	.	TGTGCCACCGGCGGGGACAGGGGGCTCAACGAGCAGTACTTC	CATGGDRGLNEQYF
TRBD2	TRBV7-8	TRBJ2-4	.	TGTGCCAGCAGCTTAACCGGGGGAGCGGGAGTGACGACGAACATTCAGTACTTC	CASSLTGGAGVTTNIQYF
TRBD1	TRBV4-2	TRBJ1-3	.	TGTGCCAGCAGCCAAGACTGGACAGGGGCCCGATCTGGAAACACCATATATTTT	CASSQDWTGARSGNTIYF
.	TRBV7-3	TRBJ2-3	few	TGTGCCAGCAGCTTAGGGCAGGCGGCAGATACGCAGTATTTT	CASSLGQAADTQYF
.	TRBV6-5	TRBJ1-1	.	TGTGCCAGCAGTACTAAGACAGGCATGAACACTGAAGCTTTCTTT	CASSTKTGMNTEAFF
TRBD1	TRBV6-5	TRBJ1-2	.	TGTGCCAGCAGTACTCCGGGACAGGGAAACTATGGCTACACCTTC	CASSTPGQGNYGYTF
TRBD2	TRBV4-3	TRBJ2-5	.	TGCGCCAGCAGCCAAGATGGCTCCAGACCGGGACTAGCGGGAGTTGGTGAGACCCAGTACTTC	CASSQDGSRPGLAGVGETQYF
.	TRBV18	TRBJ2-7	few	TGTGCCAGCTCACCAGCGACACCTTCCGAGGAGCAGTACTTC	CASSPATPSEEQYF
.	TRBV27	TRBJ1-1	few	TGTGCCAGCAGGTTGGGGTATCCCACTGAAGCTTTCTTT	CASRLGYPTEAFF
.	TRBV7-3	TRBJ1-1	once	TGTGCCAGCAGCCCAAGGGGGACAACGAACACTGAAGCTTTCTTT	CASSPRGTTNTEAFF
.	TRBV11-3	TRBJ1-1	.	TGTGCCAGCAGCTTAGATAGGAGTTTTGAAGCTTTCTTT	CASSLDRSFEAFF
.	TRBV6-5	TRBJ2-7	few	TGTGCCAGCAGTTATGGCCCAGGGAGTTCCTACGAGCAGTACTTC	CASSYGPGSSYEQYF
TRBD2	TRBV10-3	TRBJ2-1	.	TGTGCCATCAGTGAGTCTGGGCGGGGGGGCCATGAGCAGTTCTTC	CAISESGRGGHEQFF
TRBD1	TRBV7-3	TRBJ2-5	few	TGTGCCAGCAGCCCTCATCAGACAGGGAGAGAGACCCAGTACTTC	CASSPHQTGRETQYF
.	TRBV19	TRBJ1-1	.	TGTGCCAGTAGCTCCCCGGGACACATGAACACTGAAGCTTTCTTT	CASSSPGHMNTEAFF
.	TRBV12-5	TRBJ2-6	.	TGTGCTAGTGCCTTAGCCACTTTCAGCTCTGGGGCCAACGTCCTGACTTTC	CASALATFSSGANVLTF
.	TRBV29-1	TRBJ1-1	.	TGCAGCGTTGAAGATCACCCCTGGGCTTTCTTT	CSVEDHPWAFF
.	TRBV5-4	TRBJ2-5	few	TGTGCCAGCAGCCCGACAACGTACCAAGAGACCCAGTACTTC	CASSPTTYQETQYF
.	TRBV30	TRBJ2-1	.	TGTGCCTGGAAGTTCCTGGACAGTGTCTACAATGAGCAGTTCTTC	CAWKFLDSVYNEQFF